The 10 T cell receptor beta chains presented below share a single source sample, sequenced in a study of post-analysis software for immune sequencing data. The study's findings and limits: Included in a set of several TRBV segments more frequent in patients than controls were TRBV5-6, TRBV5-1 and TRBV20-1.

Unique-molecular-identifier-tagged TCR beta cDNA libraries were used. One entry per CDR3 protein results from TCRdb running MiXCR on the PCR reads. The sample has about 460,000 distinct CDR3 sequences, roughly 46% seen once. For these receptors, no antigen is known. The specimen was blood. All receptors derive from a girl aged 5-17 years with multiple sclerosis.

This clonotype showed up many times. This chain links TRBV24-1 with TRBJ2-5; 7 bases align to TRBD1. Trimming cost V 4 bases and J 5 bases; bases outside gene matches: 6. Germline V gene lookup returns CDR1 KGHDR and CDR2 SFDVKD. The CDR3 spans 14 residues. In DNA, the CDR3 is TGTGCCACCAGTGACCTTACAGGGGAGGAGACCCAGTACTTC. This gives the protein CATSDLTGEETQYF.

The rearrangement links TRBV12-3 or TRBV12-4 to TRBJ2-5; D uncertain. The J call may not be correct, given that the DNA end is closer to TRBJ2-7. The CDR3 runs 13 residues. CDR3: CASSLVPPNEQYF. The CDR3, as DNA: TGTGCCAGCAGTTTAGTTCCGCCAAACGAGCAGTACTTC.

V gene TRBV6-2 or TRBV6-3 combines with J gene TRBJ1-1; the D gene is possibly TRBD1 (6 bases). V was trimmed by 6 bases and J by 4 bases, leaving 12 bases between them. The germline gives CDR1 MNHEY, CDR2 SVGEGT. The CDR3 is 13 amino acids. The CDR3 reads CASRPDRFTEAFF. Here the CDR3 DNA reads TGTGCCAGCAGACCCGACAGGTTCACTGAAGCTTTCTTT.

This sequence joins TRBV20-1 and TRBJ2-1; 10 nucleotides align to TRBD1. V shed 6 bases and J 9 bases; nucleotides not matched to a gene: 14. This CDR3 has 15 amino acids. CDR1 is DFQATT and CDR2 is SNEGSKA in the germline V gene (reference sequence). As DNA, the CDR3 is TGCAGTGCAACTACGGGACAGGGGAGGGGAGGTGAGCAGTTCTTC. Encoded protein: CSATTGQGRGGEQFF.

A remark on this clonotype: The junction does not match germline at one end; this may be a read error. J is TRBJ1-2 and V is TRBV7-8, with D perhaps TRBD1 (6 bases). The CDR3 spans 15 residues. Per the germline V gene, CDR1 is SGHVS and CDR2 is FQNEAQ. The CDR3 protein is CASGLGVGGPGGYTF. Here the CDR3 DNA reads TGTGCCAGCGGCTTAGGCGTAGGGGGGCCTGGAGGCTACACCTTC. Supplemented by reference TRBV7-8 and TRBJ1-2, the full variable domain reads GAGVSQSPRYKVAKRGQDVALRCDPISGHVSLFWYQQALGQGPEFLTYFQNEAQLDKSGLPSDRFFAERPEGSVSTLKIQRTQQEDSAVYLCASGLGVGGPGGYTFGSGTRLTVV.

The V call is TRBV19, the J call TRBJ2-2, with TRBD2 matching 10 bases. Per germline, CDR1 LNHDA and CDR2 SQIVND (reference sequence). After removal of 5 bases from V and 10 bases from J, the junction contained 16 bases not matched to a gene. There are 17 residues in the CDR3. The CDR3 loop is CASSFFSGRVVSVELFF. The CDR3 nucleotides are TGTGCCAGTAGTTTTTTCAGCGGGAGGGTCGTGTCTGTGGAGCTGTTTTTT. Looking up the rest from reference TRBV19 and TRBJ2-2 gives the full variable domain: DGGITQSPKYLFRKEGQNVTLSCEQNLNHDAMYWYRQDPGQGLRLIYYSQIVNDFQKGDIAEGYSVSREKKESFPLTVTSAQKNPTAFYLCASSFFSGRVVSVELFFGEGSRLTVL.

A few counts support this clonotype. The V and J genes are TRBV20-1 and TRBJ2-7, with 8 bases fitting TRBD2. The germline V gene encodes CDR1 DFQATT and CDR2 SNEGSKA (reference sequence). Unmatched junction bases numbered 13, after V lost 6 bases and J lost 0 bases. The CDR3 totals 16 residues. DNA of the CDR3: TGCAGTGCGAGACTAGCGAGATTACTAAGCTCCTACGAGCAGTACTTC. This codes for CSARLARLLSSYEQYF.

The rearrangement links TRBV19 to TRBJ2-7; TRBD2 is a possible D gene (7 bases). Germline V gene data show CDR1 as LNHDA and CDR2 as SQIVND (reference sequence). V lost 4 bases, J lost 0 bases, and 16 bases lay in between. This CDR3 contains 16 residues. CDR3 DNA sequence: TGTGCCAGTAGTACCCCCGGGGGGCCCAGCTCCTACGAGCAGTACTTC. Translating it yields CASSTPGGPSSYEQYF.

J is TRBJ2-3 and V is TRBV7-2; TRBD2 matches 10 bases. CDR1 is SGHTA, CDR2 FQGNSA, per germline. V shed 2 bases, J shed 3 bases, and the junction held 5 bases outside the gene matches. The CDR3 covers 16 residues. CDR3 in DNA: TGTGCCAGCAGCTTACTAGCGGGAGTCGGTACAGATACGCAGTATTTT. Protein product: CASSLLAGVGTDTQYF. The full variable domain, its missing parts supplied by reference TRBV7-2 and TRBJ2-3, is GAGVSQSPSNKVTEKGKDVELRCDPISGHTALYWYRQSLGQGLEFLIYFQGNSAPDKSGLPSDRFSAERTGGSVSTLTIQRTQQEDSAVYLCASSLLAGVGTDTQYFGPGTRLTVL.

V is TRBV11-2 and J is TRBJ2-5; tentatively, D is TRBD1 (5 bases). Per the germline V gene, CDR1 is SGHAT and CDR2 is FQNNGV. The germline V and J ends were trimmed by 6 bases and 3 bases, with 17 bases remaining between them. The CDR3 consists of 15 residues. The CDR3 spells CASRVRSQGKETQYF. The CDR3 coding sequence is TGTGCCAGCAGGGTCAGGAGTCAGGGTAAAGAGACCCAGTACTTC.